Detailed here is one T cell receptor beta chain. Its antigen is unidentified. TCRdb's copy holds only in-frame clones and misses some; the assay was immunoSEQ multiplex PCR. The sample has approximately 34,000 clones; approximately 70% are singletons. Between the trimmed V and J ends, which lost 6 bases and 6 bases, there was a span of 9 bases. Germline V lookup: CDR1 MDHEN, CDR2 SYDVKM. The CDR3 is made up of 11 amino acids. The data stem from a study of radiotherapy plus CTLA-4 blockade in lung cancer. General study points: There was expansion of tumor-derived TCR clones in blood after radiotherapy plus ipilimumab.

Here the sequenced sample was peripheral blood, taken from a patient treated with radiotherapy plus ipilimumab. V and J are TRBV28 and TRBJ2-7, with no clear D. The clonotype originates from a human donor with non-small cell lung cancer who had stable disease on radiotherapy plus ipilimumab. This CDR3 reads CASSRTGEQYF. The CDR3 DNA follows: TGTGCCAGCAGCCGGACGGGCGAGCAGTACTTC.